This record concerns one TCR beta chain sequence. What it recognizes is unknown. At the DNA level, this CDR3 is encoded by other sequences in the same sample as well. These data are taken from a study of cytomegalovirus exposure and HLA in healthy donors. Study-level information: HLA-typed donors contributed some 85 million unique TCRs, which were held in an early data release.

Findings and caveats of the study: With DRB1 most and HLA-C fewest, TCR association rates differed between HLA loci in a later analysis. Reports indicate that TCR beta sequences accurately predicted the HLA-A and HLA-B alleles of most subjects.

PCR used 60 Vbeta primers and 13 Jbeta primers. TCRdb's copy holds only in-frame clones and misses some; the assay was immunoSEQ multiplex PCR. The table includes 100,000 to 150,000 clones, 82% detected once. CDR1 is MDHEN, CDR2 SYDVKM, per germline. This CDR3 comprises 15 residues. The V gene lost 2 bases and the J gene lost 0 bases, with 8 bases spanning the gap. V and J are TRBV28 and TRBJ1-5; no clear D gene. The receptor was isolated from a male donor in good health and CMV-seropositive. The sample was PBMCs. CDR3 DNA sequence: TGTGCCAGCAGTTTAGAGGGAAATAGCAATCAGCCCCAGCATTTT. It translates to CASSLEGNSNQPQHF.